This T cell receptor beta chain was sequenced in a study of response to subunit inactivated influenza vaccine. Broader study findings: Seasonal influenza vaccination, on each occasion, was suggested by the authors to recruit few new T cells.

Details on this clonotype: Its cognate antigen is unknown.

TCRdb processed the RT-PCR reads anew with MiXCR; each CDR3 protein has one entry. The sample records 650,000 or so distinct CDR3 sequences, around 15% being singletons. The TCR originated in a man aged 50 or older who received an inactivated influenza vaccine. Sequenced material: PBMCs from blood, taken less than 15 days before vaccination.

In DNA form, the CDR3 reads TGTGCCAGCAGCCACATTGTCGGGCGGGAGGGCCAGAAAGGCTACGAGCAGTACTTC. Encoded protein: CASSHIVGREGQKGYEQYF. This sequence joins TRBV3-1 and TRBJ2-7; 9 bases line up with TRBD2. CDR1 and CDR2 (germline): LGHDT, YNNKEL (reference sequence). V lost 3 bases and J lost 3; bases outside the gene matches: 18. The CDR3 has 19 residues.